This TCR beta chain was sequenced for a study of blood T cell repertoires in COVID-19. Across the study: Acute and convalescent COVID-19 specimens originated in the United States, Italy and Spain.

This CDR3 is 14 amino acids long. Trimming stripped 4 bases from V and 0 bases from J, with 9 bases between. The germline V gene has CDR1 SGHAT and CDR2 FQNNGV. The method was immunoSEQ multiplex PCR; TCRdb's version includes in-frame clones alone and lacks a portion of them. This table has around 150,000 clones, 80% to 85% appearing once. This sequence originates from a woman over 75 with active or convalescent COVID-19. Sequenced material: peripheral blood. The rearrangement uses TRBV11-2 and TRBJ1-2, with D possibly being TRBD1 (5 bases). CDR3 sequence reads: CASSSRGANYGYTF. In DNA, the CDR3 is TGTGCCAGCAGCTCAAGGGGCGCTAACTATGGCTACACCTTC.